The source of this T cell receptor (beta chain) is a study of Ad26.COV2.S vaccination and SARS-CoV-2 variants. Profiling relied on immunoSEQ multiplex PCR, and the TCRdb table lists in-frame clones only, not all of them. Among about 98,000 clones listed, over 60% were seen once. In germline, CDR1 is LGHDT, CDR2 YNNKEL (reference sequence). Unmatched junction bases numbered 10, after V lost 10 bases and J lost 0 bases. The CDR3 loop spans 15 amino acids. As concerns this clone: The target antigen is unknown.

Regarding the study as a whole: Overall T cell responses may have been underestimated by the analyses of TCR breadth and depth. Vaccine recipients posted higher spike-specific TCR breadth than their placebo counterparts. The authors reported substantial breadth in spike-specific CD8+ and CD4+ T cell responses after vaccination. Breadth measured for non-spike TCRs was similar across vaccine and placebo recipients.

The chain couples TRBV3-1 (or the pseudogene TRBV3-2) to TRBJ2-3; the match to TRBD1 covers 7 bases. The source was peripheral blood, collected after recovery from COVID-19. The TCR sequence derives from a human donor who had recovered from COVID-19. This CDR3 is CATGGSRTSTDTQYF. CDR3 in DNA: TGTGCCACAGGGGGTAGCCGAACTAGCACAGATACGCAGTATTTT.